Shown below are 26 T cell receptor beta chains from a single sample sequenced in a study of blood T cell repertoires in COVID-19. The protocol was immunoSEQ multiplex PCR, while the TCRdb copy is restricted to in-frame clones and leaves out a portion. The data hold fewer than 350,000 clones, with almost 90% observed a single time. The sequencing sample was made of PBMCs or T cells enriched from blood (not recorded which). The receptors stem from a woman aged 18-29 years with acute COVID-19.

The V and J genes are TRBV15 and TRBJ1-1; the D gene is possibly TRBD1 (5 bases). The CDR3 sequence is 14 residues long. Germline V gene sequence: CDR1 LNHNV, CDR2 YYDKDF (reference sequence). V was pared by 1 base and J by 7 bases, with 13 bases between. The CDR3: CATSRGSTTGEAFF. The CDR3, as DNA: TGTGCCACCAGCAGAGGCAGTACAACAGGTGAAGCTTTCTTT.

This clone was observed once. The chain carries TRBV29-1 and TRBJ2-5; 7 bases fit TRBD2. CDR1 and CDR2 from the germline V gene are SQVTM and ANQGSEA. V shed 6 bases, J shed 4 bases, and the junction held 11 bases outside the gene matches. This CDR3 contains 14 residues. DNA for the CDR3: TGCAGCGTCACTCTAGCGGAGAGGGGAGAGACCCAGTACTTC. Translating it yields CSVTLAERGETQYF.

With regard to this clone: A much bigger clone sits one base away, suggesting this may be a read error. This chain links TRBV18 with TRBJ1-1; 7 bases fit TRBD1. CDR1 is KGHSH and CDR2 is LQKENI in the germline V gene. The CDR3 covers 14 residues. J gave up 3 bases and V 1 base, and 2 bases lay outside the gene matches. The CDR3 bases are TGTGCCAGCTCACCACAGGGGGCGGACACTGAAGCTTTCTTT. Its translation: CASSPQGADTEAFF.

This clone was found once. CDR3 sequence (DNA): TGTGCCAGCAGCTCACTCCCGGGTCCTACGAACACTGAAGCTTTCTTT. It translates to CASSSLPGPTNTEAFF. This rearrangement joins TRBV6-2 or TRBV6-3 to TRBJ1-1; D remains unclear. With 6 bases removed from V and 1 base from J, the gap between germline ends came to 18 bases. CDR3 length: 16 amino acids. CDR1 and CDR2 from the germline V gene are MNHEY and SVGEGT.

This clone is a singleton in its sample. The chain links TRBV5-4 to TRBJ2-1, with a possible D match to TRBD2 (6 bases). Germline CDR1 and CDR2: SGHNT and YYREEE (reference sequence). The CDR3 runs to 14 residues. Trimming shortened V by 3 bases and J by 3 bases, and 10 bases separated the two germline ends. Written as DNA, the CDR3 is TGTGCCAGCAGCTCGACTAGTATCTACAATGAGCAGTTCTTC. Its protein is CASSSTSIYNEQFF. The complete variable domain, with remaining parts taken from reference TRBV5-4 and TRBJ2-1, reads ETGVTQSPTHLIKTRGQQVTLRCSSQSGHNTVSWYQQALGQGPQFIFQYYREEENGRGNFPPRFSGLQFPNYSSELNVNALELDDSALYLCASSSTSIYNEQFFGPGTRLTVL.

The V gene is TRBV7-2, the J gene TRBJ1-2; D gene ambiguous. This CDR3 is 13 amino acids long. Germline V gene lookup returns CDR1 SGHTA and CDR2 FQGNSA. With 1 base removed from V and 2 bases from J, the gap between germline ends came to 5 bases. The CDR3 here is CASSLGGNYGYTF. The CDR3 coding sequence is TGTGCCAGCAGCTTAGGAGGGAACTATGGCTACACCTTC.

The rearrangement joins TRBV3-1 (or the pseudogene TRBV3-2) to TRBJ2-7; possible D gene TRBD1, 6 bases. V was cut by 4 bases and J by 1 base, with 11 bases left in between. This CDR3 region has 14 residues. Germline V gives CDR1 LGHDT, CDR2 YNNKEL (reference sequence). CDR3 nucleotides: TGTGCCAGCAGCCCAGGGGTGGGGTCCTACGAGCAGTACTTC. This encodes CASSPGVGSYEQYF.

This chain joins TRBV15 and TRBJ2-3; 8 bases match TRBD2. CDR3 length equals 18 residues. J was trimmed by 2 bases and V by 1 base; bases with no gene match: 11. From germline, CDR1 is LNHNV and CDR2 YYDKDF (reference sequence). The CDR3 protein is CATSRGAWSGSITDTQYF. For the CDR3, the DNA is TGTGCCACCAGCAGAGGCGCCTGGAGCGGGAGTATCACAGATACGCAGTATTTT. The whole variable domain, filled in from reference TRBV15 and TRBJ2-3, reads DAMVIQNPRYQVTQFGKPVTLSCSQTLNHNVMYWYQQKSSQAPKLLFHYYDKDFNNEADTPDNFQSRRPNTSFCFLDIRSPGLGDTAMYLCATSRGAWSGSITDTQYFGPGTRLTVL.

The chain uses TRBV7-8 and TRBJ2-7, with TRBD2 matching 7 bases. CDR1 is SGHVS and CDR2 is FQNEAQ in the germline V gene. This CDR3 spans 16 amino acids. The V and J ends lost 0 bases and 1 base, in that order; junction bases with no gene match: 6. The CDR3 DNA reads TGTGCCAGCAGCTTAGCGAAGCCTAGCGGATCCTACGAGCAGTACTTC. Its protein is CASSLAKPSGSYEQYF. Full variable domain (rest looked up from reference TRBV7-8 and TRBJ2-7): GAGVSQSPRYKVAKRGQDVALRCDPISGHVSLFWYQQALGQGPEFLTYFQNEAQLDKSGLPSDRFFAERPEGSVSTLKIQRTQQEDSAVYLCASSLAKPSGSYEQYFGPGTRLTVT.

This chain joins TRBV27 and TRBJ2-2; 10 positions match TRBD1. Unmatched junction bases numbered 11, after V lost 7 bases and J lost 0 bases. The CDR3 consists of 18 residues. CDR1 is MNHEY and CDR2 is SMNVEV in the germline V gene (reference sequence). CDR3 residues: CASNFGAGQGPNTGELFF. DNA for the CDR3: TGTGCCAGCAATTTCGGGGCGGGACAGGGGCCGAACACCGGGGAGCTGTTTTTT.

The V gene is TRBV11-2, the J gene TRBJ2-7, with D possibly TRBD2 on 5 matching bases. CDR1 SGHAT and CDR2 FQNNGV come from the germline V gene. The CDR3 is 15 residues long. Trimming left V 5 bases short and J 3 bases short, with 17 bases between. The CDR3 DNA follows: TGTGCCAGCAGCCGGACTGCCCCAATAGGCTACGAGCAGTACTTC. As protein: CASSRTAPIGYEQYF.

J is TRBJ1-1 and V is TRBV12-3 or TRBV12-4, with D unresolved. The CDR3 covers 12 residues. Trimming removed 0 bases from V and 5 bases from J, with 4 bases in between. As DNA, the CDR3 is TGTGCCAGCAGTTTAGCACTAACTGAAGCTTTCTTT. It is translated as CASSLALTEAFF.

This sequence joins TRBV28 and TRBJ1-5; maybe TRBD1 (5 bases). With 6 bases removed from V and 2 bases from J, the gap between germline ends came to 17 bases. This CDR3 comprises 16 residues. CDR1 and CDR2 (germline): MDHEN, SYDVKM. The CDR3 sequence: CASSPGGAGGNQPQHF. The CDR3 DNA sequence: TGTGCCAGCAGCCCGGGAGGGGCGGGGGGCAATCAGCCCCAGCATTTT.

The V gene is TRBV5-6, the J gene TRBJ1-1; D gene unclear. The CDR3 loop spans 13 amino acids. V was pared by 4 bases and J by 0 bases, with 7 bases between. Germline V gives CDR1 SGHDT, CDR2 YYEEEE. Here the CDR3 DNA reads TGTGCCAGCAGCCCATACATGAACACTGAAGCTTTCTTT. Protein: CASSPYMNTEAFF.

This chain joins TRBV7-2 and TRBJ1-3; 7 positions match TRBD1. J was trimmed by 0 bases and V by 5 bases; bases with no gene match: 7. The CDR3 is 16 residues long. Germline CDR1 SGHTA, CDR2 FQGNSA. The CDR3 bases are TGTGCCAGCAGCAAACAGGGGACGAGCTCTGGAAACACCATATATTTT. Its translation: CASSKQGTSSGNTIYF.

This clone was observed once. This chain links TRBV7-9 with TRBJ2-7, with 12 bases identical to TRBD2. The CDR3 sequence is 17 residues long. Unmatched junction bases numbered 8, after V lost 5 bases and J lost 0 bases. Germline loops: CDR1 SEHNR, CDR2 FQNEAQ (reference sequence). The CDR3 sequence is CASSPGLAGPSSYEQYF. The CDR3 bases are TGTGCCAGCAGCCCGGGACTAGCGGGCCCTAGCTCCTACGAGCAGTACTTC.

J is TRBJ2-7 and V is TRBV21-1; no check of the table's D call, TRBD1, against the DNA was made. TRBV21-1 is designated a pseudogene. The CDR3 runs 18 residues. As DNA, the CDR3 is TGTGCCAGCAGCAAAGAGGGAAGACAGGGGGCGATTACCTACGAGCAGTACTTC. This translates into CASSKEGRQGAITYEQYF.

This clone has a single count. J is TRBJ1-5 and V is TRBV4-2, with D uncertain. Germline-derived CDR1 and CDR2 are LGHNA and YNFKEQ. The CDR3 extends over 14 amino acids. V was cut by 1 base and J by 4 bases, with 8 bases left in between. CDR3 DNA sequence: TGTGCCAGCAGCCAAGGTACAGAGAATCAGCCCCAGCATTTT. Protein: CASSQGTENQPQHF.

Details on this clone: The sample carries other DNA sequences with the same CDR3. The chain links TRBV10-3 to TRBJ2-7; no definite D call. V lost 3 bases, J lost 1 base, and 4 bases lay in between. The germline CDR1 and CDR2 sequences are ENHRY and SYGVKD. This CDR3 is 12 amino acids long. CDR3 sequence reads: CAISDSSYEQYF. The CDR3 DNA sequence: TGTGCCATCAGTGATAGTTCCTACGAGCAGTACTTC.

The chain recombines TRBV5-1 with TRBJ1-2; the match to TRBD1 covers 8 bases. Per the germline V gene, CDR1 is SGHRS and CDR2 is YFSETQ. After removal of 4 bases from V and 0 bases from J, the junction contained 5 bases not matched to a gene. The CDR3 extends over 15 amino acids. CDR3 region: CASSTAGQANYGYTF. In nucleotides, the CDR3 is TGCGCCAGCAGCACCGCGGGACAGGCTAACTATGGCTACACCTTC.

The CDR3 DNA is TGTGCCAGCAGGAACCCGGGTGGCTACACCTTC. Its translation is CASRNPGGYTF. This chain links TRBV6-5 with TRBJ1-2; D unresolved. CDR1 MNHEY and CDR2 SVGAGI come from the germline V gene. The CDR3 is 11 residues long. Deletions cut 6 bases from V and 7 bases from J, with 9 bases between.

The genes are TRBV18 and TRBJ1-1; maybe TRBD1 (6 bases). There are 15 residues in the CDR3. The V end lost 5 bases, the J end lost 7 bases, and 20 bases lay between the germline ends. Germline assignment: CDR1 KGHSH and CDR2 LQKENI. In DNA, the CDR3 is TGTGCCAGCTCAACGAAGGTACAGGGCTCCGGTGAAGCTTTCTTT. Residues: CASSTKVQGSGEAFF.

The chain is built from TRBV18 and TRBJ1-1, with 8 bases matching TRBD1. CDR1 is KGHSH, CDR2 LQKENI, per germline. V lost 8 bases to trimming and J lost 0 bases; unmatched junction nucleotides: 8. The length of the CDR3 is 15 residues. Here the CDR3 reads CASRRTGPMNTEAFF. The CDR3 DNA reads as TGTGCCAGCCGTCGGACAGGGCCTATGAACACTGAAGCTTTCTTT.

This chain connects TRBV5-1 to TRBJ2-2; 11 nucleotides align to TRBD2. CDR3 length: 18 residues. The V gene end was trimmed by 3 bases and the J gene end by 4 bases; junction bases not matched to a gene: 11. Germline CDR1 SGHRS, CDR2 YFSETQ. The CDR3 bases are TGCGCCAGCAGCTGGATGCCGACTAGCGGGGTCCTCACCGGGGAGCTGTTTTTT. It encodes CASSWMPTSGVLTGELFF. Based on the CDR3 plus reference TRBV5-1 and TRBJ2-2, the full variable domain is KAGVTQTPRYLIKTRGQQVTLSCSPISGHRSVSWYQQTPGQGLQFLFEYFSETQRNKGNFPGRFSGRQFSNSRSEMNVSTLELGDSALYLCASSWMPTSGVLTGELFFGEGSRLTVL.

The chain employs TRBV4-1 and TRBJ2-1; 10 positions agree with TRBD2. V shed 1 base, J shed 10 bases, and the junction held 10 bases outside the gene matches. The CDR3 contains 16 residues. CDR1 and CDR2 (germline): MGHRA, YSYEKL. The CDR3 nucleotides read TGCGCCAGCAGCCAAGGGCCTAGCGGGAGTTCCGGGGAGCAGTTCTTC. Residues: CASSQGPSGSSGEQFF.

This chain links TRBV28 with TRBJ2-1, with TRBD2 matching over 11 bases. V was pared by 2 bases and J by 5 bases, with 11 bases of the junction left unmatched. This CDR3 comprises 18 residues. The V gene's germline CDR1 is MDHEN and CDR2 SYDVKM. The CDR3 loop is CASSLVLAPSGRHNEQFF. The CDR3 bases are TGTGCCAGCAGTTTAGTTCTCGCGCCTAGCGGGAGGCACAATGAGCAGTTCTTC. Full variable domain (remainder filled in from reference TRBV28 and TRBJ2-1): DVKVTQSSRYLVKRTGEKVFLECVQDMDHENMFWYRQDPGLGLRLIYFSYDVKMKEKGDIPEGYSVSREKKERFSLILESASTNQTSMYLCASSLVLAPSGRHNEQFFGPGTRLTVL.